This section outlines one T cell receptor (beta chain) sequence together with its context. This sample is drawn from a study of blood T cell repertoires in COVID-19. Study-level information: The United States, Italy and Spain provided the acute and convalescent COVID-19 samples. PBMCs, B-cell-depleted T cells, or T cells were the source of the cDNA or gDNA that made up the material.

The CDR3 totals 14 residues. V shed 2 bases, J shed 4 bases, and the junction held 7 bases outside the gene matches. The germline V gene encodes CDR1 GTSNPN and CDR2 SVGIG (reference sequence). Original data processing: Estimates of nucleated cell counts were drawn from the amplification of reference gene primers. Data came from immunoSEQ multiplex PCR; TCRdb stores just in-frame clones and leaves some out. V, J and clone size are those of that table, while D and trimming were read from the DNA. This table holds around 140,000 clones, less than 90% found once. The J gene is TRBJ2-5, the V gene TRBV30, with TRBD1 matching 7 bases. This TCR derives from a man aged 55 to 69 with acute or convalescent COVID-19. The sequencing sample was made of peripheral blood. CDR3 region: CAWSPKTGLETQYF. The DNA for the CDR3 is TGTGCCTGGAGTCCCAAGACAGGGCTAGAGACCCAGTACTTC.